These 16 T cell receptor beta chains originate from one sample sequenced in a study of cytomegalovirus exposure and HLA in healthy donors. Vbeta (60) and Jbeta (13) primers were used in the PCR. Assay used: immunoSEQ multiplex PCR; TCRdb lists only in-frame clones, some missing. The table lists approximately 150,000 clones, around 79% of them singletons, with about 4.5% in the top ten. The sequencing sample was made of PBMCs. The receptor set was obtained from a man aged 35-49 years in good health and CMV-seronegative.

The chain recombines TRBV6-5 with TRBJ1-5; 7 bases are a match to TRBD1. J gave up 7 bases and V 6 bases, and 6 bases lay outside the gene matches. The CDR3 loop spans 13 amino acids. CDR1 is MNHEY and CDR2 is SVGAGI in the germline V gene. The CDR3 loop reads CASSRQGPQPQHF. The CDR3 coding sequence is TGTGCCAGCAGCAGACAGGGACCCCAGCCCCAGCATTTT.

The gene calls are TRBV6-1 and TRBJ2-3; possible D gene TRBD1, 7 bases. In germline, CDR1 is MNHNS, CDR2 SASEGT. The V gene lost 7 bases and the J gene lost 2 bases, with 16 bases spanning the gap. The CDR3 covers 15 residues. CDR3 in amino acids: CASTEGAGSTDTQYF. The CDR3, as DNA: TGTGCCAGCACCGAGGGGGCGGGATCCACAGATACGCAGTATTTT.

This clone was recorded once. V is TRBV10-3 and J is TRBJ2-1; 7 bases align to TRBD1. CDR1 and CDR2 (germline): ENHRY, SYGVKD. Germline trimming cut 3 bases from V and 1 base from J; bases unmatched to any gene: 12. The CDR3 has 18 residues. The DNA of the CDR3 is TGTGCCATCAGTGAATCTGAAATAAACAGGGGATCCTACAATGAGCAGTTCTTC. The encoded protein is CAISESEINRGSYNEQFF.

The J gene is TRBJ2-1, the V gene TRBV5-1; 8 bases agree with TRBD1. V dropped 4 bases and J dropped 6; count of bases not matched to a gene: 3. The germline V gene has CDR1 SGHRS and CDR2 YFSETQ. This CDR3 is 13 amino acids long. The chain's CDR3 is CASSGQGPNEQFF. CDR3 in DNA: TGCGCCAGCAGCGGACAGGGCCCCAATGAGCAGTTCTTC.

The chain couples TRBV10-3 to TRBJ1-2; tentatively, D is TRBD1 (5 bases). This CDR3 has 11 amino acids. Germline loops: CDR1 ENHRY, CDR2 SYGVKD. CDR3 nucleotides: TGTACCACCGGGGGGGGGATTGGCTACACCTTC. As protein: CTTGGGIGYTF.

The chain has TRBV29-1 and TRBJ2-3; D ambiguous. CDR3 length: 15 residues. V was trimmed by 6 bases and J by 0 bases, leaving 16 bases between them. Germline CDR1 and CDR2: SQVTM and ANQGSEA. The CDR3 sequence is CSVWAQPASTDTQYF. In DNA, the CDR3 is TGCAGCGTGTGGGCCCAACCAGCTAGCACAGATACGCAGTATTTT.

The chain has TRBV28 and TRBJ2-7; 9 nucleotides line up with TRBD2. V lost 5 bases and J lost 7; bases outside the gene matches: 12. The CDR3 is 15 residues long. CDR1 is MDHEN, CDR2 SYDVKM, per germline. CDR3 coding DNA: TGTGCCAGCAGTCGATGGATAGCGGGGGATAGTGAGCAGTACTTC. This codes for CASSRWIAGDSEQYF. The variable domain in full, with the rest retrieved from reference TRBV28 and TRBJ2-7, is DVKVTQSSRYLVKRTGEKVFLECVQDMDHENMFWYRQDPGLGLRLIYFSYDVKMKEKGDIPEGYSVSREKKERFSLILESASTNQTSMYLCASSRWIAGDSEQYFGPGTRLTVT.

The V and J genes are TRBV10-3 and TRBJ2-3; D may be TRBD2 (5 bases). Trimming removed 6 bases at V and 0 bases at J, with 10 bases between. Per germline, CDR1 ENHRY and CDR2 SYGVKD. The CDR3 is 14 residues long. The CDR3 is CAIRSGYSTDTQYF. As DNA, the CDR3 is TGTGCCATCAGGTCGGGGTATAGCACAGATACGCAGTATTTT.

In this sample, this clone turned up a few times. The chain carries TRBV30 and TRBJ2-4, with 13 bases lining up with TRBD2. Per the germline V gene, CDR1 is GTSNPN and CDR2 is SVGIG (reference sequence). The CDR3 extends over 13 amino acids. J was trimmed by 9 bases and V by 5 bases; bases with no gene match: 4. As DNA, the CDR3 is TGTGCCTGGCGACTAGCGGGGGGCCCCATTCAGTACTTC. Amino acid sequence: CAWRLAGGPIQYF.

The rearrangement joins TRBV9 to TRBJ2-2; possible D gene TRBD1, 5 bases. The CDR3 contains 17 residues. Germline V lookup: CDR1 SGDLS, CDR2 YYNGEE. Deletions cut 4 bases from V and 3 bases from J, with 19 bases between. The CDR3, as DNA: TGTGCCAGCAGCCTCTATCAGGTTCCACAGGACACCGGGGAGCTGTTTTTT. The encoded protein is CASSLYQVPQDTGELFF.

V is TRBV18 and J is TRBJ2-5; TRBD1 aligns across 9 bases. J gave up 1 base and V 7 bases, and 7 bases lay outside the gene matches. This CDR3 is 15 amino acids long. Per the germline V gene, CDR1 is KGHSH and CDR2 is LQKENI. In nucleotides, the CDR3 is TGTGCCAGCTTAAAACAGGGGGCCATCCAAGAGACCCAGTACTTC. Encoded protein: CASLKQGAIQETQYF.

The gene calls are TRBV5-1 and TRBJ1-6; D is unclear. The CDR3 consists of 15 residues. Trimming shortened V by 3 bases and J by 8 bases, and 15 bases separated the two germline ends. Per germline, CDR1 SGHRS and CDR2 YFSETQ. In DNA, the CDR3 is TGCGCCAGCAGCTCAACAGTGATTATGGATTCACCCCTCCACTTT. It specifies CASSSTVIMDSPLHF.

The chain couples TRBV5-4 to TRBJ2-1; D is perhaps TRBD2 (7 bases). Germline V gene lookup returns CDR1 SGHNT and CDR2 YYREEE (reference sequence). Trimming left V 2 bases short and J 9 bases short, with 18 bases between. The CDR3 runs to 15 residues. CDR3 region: CASSFFRGAKTEQFF. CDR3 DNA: TGTGCCAGCAGCTTCTTTCGGGGGGCAAAGACTGAGCAGTTCTTC.

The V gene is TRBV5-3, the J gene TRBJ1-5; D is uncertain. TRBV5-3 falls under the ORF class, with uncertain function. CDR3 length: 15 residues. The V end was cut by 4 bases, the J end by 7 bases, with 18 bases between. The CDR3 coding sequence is TGTGCCAGAAGCGAGGGCCGGTTCAGTCCCCAGCCCCAGCATTTT. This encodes CARSEGRFSPQPQHF.

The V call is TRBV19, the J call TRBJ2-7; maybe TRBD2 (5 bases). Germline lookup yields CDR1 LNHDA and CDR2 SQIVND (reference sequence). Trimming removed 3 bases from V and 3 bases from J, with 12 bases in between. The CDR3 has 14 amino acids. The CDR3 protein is CASSIRDRDYEQYF. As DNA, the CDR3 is TGTGCCAGTAGTATCAGAGACCGGGACTACGAGCAGTACTTC. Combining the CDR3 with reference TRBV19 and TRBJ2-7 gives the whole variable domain DGGITQSPKYLFRKEGQNVTLSCEQNLNHDAMYWYRQDPGQGLRLIYYSQIVNDFQKGDIAEGYSVSREKKESFPLTVTSAQKNPTAFYLCASSIRDRDYEQYFGPGTRLTVT.

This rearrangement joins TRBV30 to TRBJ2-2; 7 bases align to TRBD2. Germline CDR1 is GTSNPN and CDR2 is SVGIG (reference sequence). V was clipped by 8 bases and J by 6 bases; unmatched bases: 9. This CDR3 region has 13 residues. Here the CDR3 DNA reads TGTGCCGGGGCAACTAGCGTATCCGGGGAGCTGTTTTTT. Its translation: CAGATSVSGELFF.